One and the same sample provided the 10 T cell receptor beta chains below, sequenced in a study of T cell responses to AZD1222 COVID-19 vaccine. Generated by immunoSEQ multiplex PCR, the TCRdb table keeps only in-frame clones and is missing some. The sample carries about 120,000 clones, 92% recorded once. The source was peripheral blood, collected on day 0 of AZD1222 vaccination. All receptors come from an adult in good health.

V is TRBV5-1 and J is TRBJ2-7; TRBD2 might be the D (6 bases). V was trimmed by 4 bases and J by 5 bases, leaving 22 bases between them. In germline, CDR1 is SGHRS, CDR2 YFSETQ. The CDR3 runs to 16 residues. CDR3 nucleotide sequence: TGCGCCAGCAGCCGATTTACTAGCTACCCTTCGGACGAGCAGTACTTC. The encoded protein is CASSRFTSYPSDEQYF.

This chain uses TRBV30 with TRBJ2-6; D not resolved. Germline V gene lookup returns CDR1 GTSNPN and CDR2 SVGIG (reference sequence). Trimming took off 0 bases at V and 1 base at J, with 7 bases between the two ends. The length of the CDR3 is 15 residues. The CDR3 DNA reads as TGTGCCTGGAGTGTACAAGGGTCTGGGGCCAACGTCCTGACTTTC. The encoded protein is CAWSVQGSGANVLTF.

The V gene is TRBV27, the J gene TRBJ2-1, with 9 bases aligning to TRBD2. The V and J ends lost 0 bases and 3 bases, in that order; junction bases with no gene match: 6. Germline assignment: CDR1 MNHEY and CDR2 SMNVEV (reference sequence). The CDR3 runs to 17 residues. The CDR3 nucleotides read TGTGCCAGCAGTTTATCGACTAGCGGCATATACTACAATGAGCAGTTCTTC. Protein: CASSLSTSGIYYNEQFF.

The CDR3 bases are TGTGCCAGCAGCGCGCTAGCGGGAGGCCATACGCAGTATTTT. It encodes CASSALAGGHTQYF. The gene calls are TRBV6-5 and TRBJ2-3; 11 nucleotides agree with TRBD2. Germline V gives CDR1 MNHEY, CDR2 SVGAGI. J was trimmed by 7 bases and V by 6 bases; bases with no gene match: 6. This CDR3 comprises 14 residues.

The chain carries TRBV28 and TRBJ1-6, with D tentatively TRBD1 (5 bases). V lost 6 bases and J lost 7, with 7 bases in between. The germline V gene has CDR1 MDHEN and CDR2 SYDVKM. There are 12 residues in the CDR3. The CDR3, as DNA: TGTGCCAGCAGCCCAGGGAATTCACCCCTCCACTTT. This translates into CASSPGNSPLHF.

V gene TRBV2 combines with J gene TRBJ1-3; D uncertain. Germline lookup yields CDR1 SNHLY and CDR2 FYNNEI. The CDR3 is 15 residues long. Between the trimmed V and J ends, which lost 6 bases and 0 bases, there was a span of 12 bases. CDR3 in DNA: TGTGCCAGCAGCCTTGGTCCCAACTCTGGAAACACCATATATTTT. Translated: CASSLGPNSGNTIYF.

This clone was detected only a few times. This sequence joins TRBV30 and TRBJ2-7; D may be TRBD1 (6 bases). V was cut by 2 bases and J by 3 bases, with 14 bases left in between. Germline CDR1 GTSNPN, CDR2 SVGIG (reference sequence). The CDR3 runs 14 residues. Here the CDR3 DNA reads TGTGCCTGGAGTTCGTACAGGGTGCTCTACGAGCAGTACTTC. This codes for CAWSSYRVLYEQYF.

The DNA for the CDR3 is TGTGCCAGTAAGGGGCCGGGAGATGGGCGCCTCTATGGCTACACCTTC. Translating gives CASKGPGDGRLYGYTF. This rearrangement joins TRBV19 to TRBJ1-2; weak D call: TRBD1 (5 bases). This CDR3 contains 16 residues. V lost 7 bases to trimming and J lost 4 bases, with 22 bases between them. CDR1 and CDR2 (germline): LNHDA, SQIVND (reference sequence). Variable domain in full (rest from reference TRBV19 and TRBJ1-2): DGGITQSPKYLFRKEGQNVTLSCEQNLNHDAMYWYRQDPGQGLRLIYYSQIVNDFQKGDIAEGYSVSREKKESFPLTVTSAQKNPTAFYLCASKGPGDGRLYGYTFGSGTRLTVV.

V and J are TRBV18 and TRBJ1-2, with D possibly matching TRBD1 (5 bases). Trimming took 8 bases from V and 5 from J, leaving 9 bases between them. Germline CDR1 reads KGHSH; CDR2 reads LQKENI. This CDR3 comprises 11 residues. Here the CDR3 reads CASTRGYGYTF. The CDR3 DNA reads TGTGCCAGCACGAGGGGATATGGCTACACCTTC.

The chain recombines TRBV6-1 with TRBJ2-3, with D hard to call. Deletions cut 4 bases from V and 0 bases from J, with 11 bases between. This CDR3 has 15 residues. Germline V gene lookup returns CDR1 MNHNS and CDR2 SASEGT. The CDR3 DNA follows: TGTGCCAGCAGTGTCCGGAGAATGAGCACAGATACGCAGTATTTT. Its protein product is CASSVRRMSTDTQYF.